This TCR beta chain was obtained from a study of cytomegalovirus exposure and HLA in healthy donors. The CDR3 extends over 15 amino acids. Germline lookup yields CDR1 SGHAT and CDR2 FQNNGV. With V trimmed by 0 bases and J by 6 bases, 5 bases remained unmatched. Assay used: immunoSEQ multiplex PCR; TCRdb lists only in-frame clones, some missing. The table has fewer than 90,000 clones, 95% to 97% seen once. The receptor's source is a young man in good health and CMV-seropositive. The sequenced material came from PBMCs. The rearrangement joins TRBV11-2 to TRBJ2-5; 9 bases line up with TRBD1. DNA for the CDR3: TGTGCCAGCAGCTTAGAAACCGGGACAGGGAAGACCCAGTACTTC. Amino acids: CASSLETGTGKTQYF.